These 11 T cell receptor beta chains were all obtained from the same sample, sequenced in a study of cytomegalovirus exposure and HLA in healthy donors. The method was immunoSEQ multiplex PCR; TCRdb's version includes in-frame clones alone and lacks a portion of them. This table has 150,000 or so clones, less than 90% appearing once. Sequenced material: PBMCs. Source of these receptors: a man younger than 35 in good health and CMV-seropositive.

The genes are TRBV7-8 and TRBJ2-7; a possible D gene is TRBD2 (5 bases). V lost 5 bases and J 0 bases, leaving 20 bases between the germline ends. Germline CDR1 reads SGHVS; CDR2 reads FQNEAQ. The CDR3 is made up of 17 amino acids. CDR3 DNA sequence: TGTGCCAGCAGCCCCCATCGGGTGTCTACTAGCTCCTACGAGCAGTACTTC. This gives the protein CASSPHRVSTSSYEQYF. Together with reference TRBV7-8 and TRBJ2-7, the CDR3 gives the full variable domain: GAGVSQSPRYKVAKRGQDVALRCDPISGHVSLFWYQQALGQGPEFLTYFQNEAQLDKSGLPSDRFFAERPEGSVSTLKIQRTQQEDSAVYLCASSPHRVSTSSYEQYFGPGTRLTVT.

The chain carries TRBV19 and TRBJ2-3; TRBD2 is a possible D gene (5 bases). CDR1 and CDR2 from the germline V gene are LNHDA and SQIVND (reference sequence). The CDR3 totals 14 residues. V was trimmed by 7 bases and J by 2 bases, leaving 13 bases between them. CDR3 sequence reads: CASISRGNTDTQYF. In DNA form, the CDR3 reads TGTGCCAGTATCTCCCGGGGTAACACAGATACGCAGTATTTT.

The chain employs TRBV9 and TRBJ2-3, with TRBD2 as a possible D gene (6 bases). Germline V CDR1 and CDR2: SGDLS, YYNGEE. Trimming removed 0 bases at V and 4 bases at J, with 6 bases between. The CDR3 has 13 residues. CDR3 coding DNA: TGTGCCAGCAGCGTAGGGGGGGCAGATACGCAGTATTTT. Amino acid sequence: CASSVGGADTQYF.

The J gene is TRBJ1-1, the V gene TRBV29-1, with 10 bases fitting TRBD1. The CDR3 spans 13 residues. The J segment lost 4 bases and the V segment lost 7 bases, leaving 6 bases of the junction unmatched. Germline V CDR1 and CDR2: SQVTM, ANQGSEA. As DNA, the CDR3 is TGCAGCGCCGGACAGGGGGGAAGCACTGAAGCTTTCTTT. This codes for CSAGQGGSTEAFF.

V is TRBV7-2 and J is TRBJ1-4; 10 bases agree with TRBD1. The germline V gene encodes CDR1 SGHTA and CDR2 FQGNSA. The CDR3 length is 14 residues. The V gene end was trimmed by 4 bases and the J gene end by 8 bases; junction bases not matched to a gene: 4. CDR3 in amino acids: CASSSDRGHEKLFF. In DNA, the CDR3 is TGTGCCAGCAGCTCCGACAGGGGGCACGAAAAACTGTTTTTT.

The chain is built from TRBV18 and TRBJ2-5; the match to TRBD1 covers 10 bases. CDR1 and CDR2 (germline): KGHSH, LQKENI. The CDR3 spans 17 residues. V trimming: 3 bases; J trimming: 2 bases; junction bases outside the gene matches: 9. Here the CDR3 reads CASSPLDRGSLQETQYF. CDR3 nucleotides: TGTGCCAGCTCACCGCTGGACAGGGGGTCCCTTCAAGAGACCCAGTACTTC.

The chain has TRBV25-1 and TRBJ1-2, with TRBD1 matching 7 bases. J lost 6 bases, V lost 4 bases, and 11 bases had no gene match. The CDR3 loop spans 15 amino acids. In germline, CDR1 is MGHDK, CDR2 SYGVNS. The CDR3 bases are TGTGCCAGCAGTGTCATGACAGGGCGCTCTAATGGCTACACCTTC. As protein: CASSVMTGRSNGYTF.

V is TRBV7-9 and J is TRBJ2-1, with D maybe TRBD2 (6 bases). This CDR3 contains 14 residues. The V gene's germline CDR1 is SEHNR and CDR2 FQNEAQ (reference sequence). Trimming took 5 bases from V and 8 from J, leaving 16 bases between them. In DNA, the CDR3 is TGTGCCAGCAGCCCGGGGGACTCGGGCGATGAGCAGTTCTTC. It is translated as CASSPGDSGDEQFF.

The J gene is TRBJ1-6, the V gene TRBV11-2, with 8 bases fitting TRBD1. Germline V CDR1 and CDR2: SGHAT, FQNNGV. V lost 4 bases to trimming and J lost 3 bases; unmatched junction nucleotides: 5. CDR3 length: 16 amino acids. CDR3 DNA: TGTGCCAGCAGCTCGGGACAGGCCTTCTATAATTCACCCCTCCACTTT. It encodes CASSSGQAFYNSPLHF.

The chain joins TRBV5-8 to TRBJ2-5, with D perhaps matching TRBD2 (6 bases). In germline, CDR1 is SGHTS, CDR2 YDEGEE. The CDR3 covers 15 residues. Trimming shortened V by 2 bases and J by 4 bases, and 15 bases separated the two germline ends. CDR3 DNA sequence: TGTGCCAGCAGCTTCTATTACGGGGGAGGAGAGACCCAGTACTTC. Its protein is CASSFYYGGGETQYF.

The V call is TRBV7-9, the J call TRBJ2-2; D perhaps matches TRBD1 (5 bases). The CDR3 totals 13 residues. Per germline, CDR1 SEHNR and CDR2 FQNEAQ (reference sequence). V lost 0 bases to trimming and J lost 6 bases, with 5 bases between them. CDR3 residues: CASSLAGAGELFF. In DNA form, the CDR3 reads TGTGCCAGCAGCTTAGCAGGGGCCGGGGAGCTGTTTTTT.